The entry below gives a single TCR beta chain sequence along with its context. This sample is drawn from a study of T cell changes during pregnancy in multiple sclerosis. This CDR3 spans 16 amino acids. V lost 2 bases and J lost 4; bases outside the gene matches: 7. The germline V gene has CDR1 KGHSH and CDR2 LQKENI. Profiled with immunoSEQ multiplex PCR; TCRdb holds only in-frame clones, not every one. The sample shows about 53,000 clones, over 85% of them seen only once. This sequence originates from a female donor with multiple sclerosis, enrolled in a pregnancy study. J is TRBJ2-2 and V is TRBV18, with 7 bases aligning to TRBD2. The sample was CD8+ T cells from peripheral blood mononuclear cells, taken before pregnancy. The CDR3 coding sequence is TGTGCCAGCTCACCAGGGAGGGGCGAGGTCACCGGGGAGCTGTTTTTT. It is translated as CASSPGRGEVTGELFF.